This T cell receptor (beta chain) stems from a study of blood T cell repertoires in COVID-19. This clone was counted once. This CDR3 is 15 amino acids long. J gave up 4 bases and V 5 bases, and 10 bases lay outside the gene matches. Germline lookup yields CDR1 MDHEN and CDR2 SYDVKM. Per the original data handling: For nucleated cells, counts were estimated from reference gene primer amplification. Assay used: immunoSEQ multiplex PCR; TCRdb lists only in-frame clones, some missing. That table furnishes V, J and clone size, whereas the DNA furnished D and trimming. The sample has about 34,000 clones, approximately 71% seen once.

Material: peripheral blood. The J gene is TRBJ1-1, the V gene TRBV28; the match to TRBD1 covers 7 bases. The receptor was isolated from a human donor in a cohort sampled during active COVID-19. CDR3 loop: CASSETGNFGTEAFF. The CDR3 coding sequence is TGTGCCAGCAGTGAGACAGGGAATTTTGGCACTGAAGCTTTCTTT.